This T cell receptor beta chain appears in the sequencing data of a study of T cell changes during pregnancy in multiple sclerosis. Deletions cut 6 bases from V and 10 bases from J, with 21 bases between. The CDR3 is 14 residues long. The germline gives CDR1 MNHEY, CDR2 SVGAGI. TCRdb keeps only in-frame clones here, not all; method: immunoSEQ multiplex PCR. Among 30,000 to 50,000 clones, 90% were seen once, and the ten largest hold 0.4% to 0.55%. This TCR was sampled from a female donor in good health, enrolled as a control in a pregnancy study. The specimen was CD4+ T cells from peripheral blood mononuclear cells, collected in the first trimester of pregnancy. The chain links TRBV6-5 to TRBJ1-1; D is perhaps TRBD1 (6 bases). For the CDR3, the DNA is TGTGCCAGCAGGTCCACAGGGCGGGGGTATGTAGCTTTCTTT. The encoded protein is CASRSTGRGYVAFF.